This is a list of T cell receptor beta chains from one sample in a study of T cell repertoires in aging, cancer and after chemotherapy. TCRdb reanalysed the multiplex PCR reads using MiXCR and keeps one entry per CDR3 protein. The sample has 8,500 to 10,000 distinct CDR3 sequences, roughly half seen once. Input material: blood. The receptor set was obtained from a human donor in good health. Both conserved end residues are part of each CDR3. Each record gives: D gene, J gene, clone size, V gene, CDR3 DNA, CDR3 protein. D genes are given only for firm matches. The size field is filled for only some rows; it gives once, few, many or a size class.

d_call: TRBD1; j_call: TRBJ1-1; clone_size: few; v_call: TRBV12-3/TRBV12-4; cdr3_nt: TGTGCCAGCAGAGTTCAGGGGGCTAAGGAAGCTTTCTTT; cdr3_aa: CASRVQGAKEAFF
d_call: NA; j_call: TRBJ2-3; clone_size: few; v_call: TRBV29-1; cdr3_nt: TGCAGCGCTAATGAAGGACTTCAACGGAGCACAGATACGCAGTATTTT; cdr3_aa: CSANEGLQRSTDTQYF
d_call: NA; j_call: TRBJ2-2; clone_size: NA; v_call: TRBV24-1; cdr3_nt: TGTGCCACCAGTGATATACAGGGAGGGAACACCGGGGAGCTGTTTTTT; cdr3_aa: CATSDIQGGNTGELFF
d_call: TRBD1; j_call: TRBJ1-1; clone_size: NA; v_call: TRBV12-3/TRBV12-4; cdr3_nt: TGTGCCAGCAGCCAAAGGACAGGGAACACTGAAGCTTTCTTT; cdr3_aa: CASSQRTGNTEAFF
d_call: TRBD1; j_call: TRBJ1-2; clone_size: NA; v_call: TRBV12-3/TRBV12-4; cdr3_nt: TGTGCCAGCAGTTTAGGGACAGGGGGTTCTAACTATGGCTACACCTTC; cdr3_aa: CASSLGTGGSNYGYTF
d_call: NA; j_call: TRBJ2-5; clone_size: NA; v_call: TRBV6-4; cdr3_nt: TGTGCCAGCAGTGACTTGTCGTCGGGTGAGACCCAGTACTTC; cdr3_aa: CASSDLSSGETQYF
d_call: TRBD2; j_call: TRBJ2-5; clone_size: NA; v_call: TRBV20-1; cdr3_nt: TGCAGTGCTAGTTCGCTAGCGGGATCGTGGGAGACCCAGTACTTC; cdr3_aa: CSASSLAGSWETQYF
d_call: NA; j_call: TRBJ2-7; clone_size: NA; v_call: TRBV5-1; cdr3_nt: TGCGCCAGCAGCTTGGGAACGTACGAGCAGTACTTC; cdr3_aa: CASSLGTYEQYF
d_call: NA; j_call: TRBJ1-1; clone_size: NA; v_call: TRBV19; cdr3_nt: TGTGCCAGTAGTATCGGCGCCTTGAACACTGAAGCTTTCTTT; cdr3_aa: CASSIGALNTEAFF
d_call: TRBD1; j_call: TRBJ1-1; clone_size: NA; v_call: TRBV18; cdr3_nt: TGTGCCAGCTCATCCCGGGACAGGCAACTGAACACTGAAGCTTTCTTT; cdr3_aa: CASSSRDRQLNTEAFF
d_call: NA; j_call: TRBJ2-3; clone_size: few; v_call: TRBV29-1; cdr3_nt: TGCAGCGTCCGTGGGCCGATTAGCACAGATACGCAGTATTTT; cdr3_aa: CSVRGPISTDTQYF
d_call: NA; j_call: TRBJ1-2; clone_size: NA; v_call: TRBV5-4; cdr3_nt: TGTGCCAGCAGCTTGAAGGGGGGTGGCTACACCTTC; cdr3_aa: CASSLKGGGYTF
d_call: NA; j_call: TRBJ2-7; clone_size: NA; v_call: TRBV18; cdr3_nt: TGTGCCAGCTCACTCCGTAGTGAGGAGCAGTACTTC; cdr3_aa: CASSLRSEEQYF
d_call: TRBD2; j_call: TRBJ2-1; clone_size: few; v_call: TRBV6-2/TRBV6-3; cdr3_nt: TGTGCCAGCAGTTACTTTAGGCGGGAGGGGGATGAGCAGTTCTTC; cdr3_aa: CASSYFRREGDEQFF
d_call: TRBD1; j_call: TRBJ2-2; clone_size: NA; v_call: TRBV5-1; cdr3_nt: TGCGCCAGCAGCTTGGCCGCAGGGGGCTCCGGGGAGCTGTTTTTT; cdr3_aa: CASSLAAGGSGELFF
d_call: NA; j_call: TRBJ2-7; clone_size: NA; v_call: TRBV29-1; cdr3_nt: TGCAGCGTTGCCCCAGGGGCCGGGTACGAGCAGTACTTC; cdr3_aa: CSVAPGAGYEQYF
d_call: NA; j_call: TRBJ2-3; clone_size: NA; v_call: TRBV30; cdr3_nt: TGTGCCTGGAGTGTACTGGTTAGCGTGATGGATACGCAGTATTTT; cdr3_aa: CAWSVLVSVMDTQYF
d_call: NA; j_call: TRBJ2-7; clone_size: NA; v_call: TRBV6-5; cdr3_nt: TGTGCCACCACCGGGACCGAGCCTCGCTACGAGCAGTACTTC; cdr3_aa: CATTGTEPRYEQYF
d_call: TRBD2; j_call: TRBJ2-1; clone_size: few; v_call: TRBV5-5; cdr3_nt: TGTGCCAGCAGCTTGGCCGGTAGCGGGGGGGGGAATGAGCAGTTCTTC; cdr3_aa: CASSLAGSGGGNEQFF
d_call: NA; j_call: TRBJ2-2; clone_size: NA; v_call: TRBV6-1; cdr3_nt: TGTGCCAGCAGTTTTAGGGTAGGGGAGCTGTTTTTT; cdr3_aa: CASSFRVGELFF
d_call: NA; j_call: TRBJ2-7; clone_size: NA; v_call: TRBV12-3/TRBV12-4; cdr3_nt: TGTGCCAGCAGTTTAGGGGAGTATTCCTACGAGCAGTACTTC; cdr3_aa: CASSLGEYSYEQYF
d_call: NA; j_call: TRBJ1-1; clone_size: NA; v_call: TRBV10-3; cdr3_nt: TGTGCCATCAGTGGGGGGCTCAACACTGAAGCTTTCTTT; cdr3_aa: CAISGGLNTEAFF
d_call: TRBD1; j_call: TRBJ2-6; clone_size: few; v_call: TRBV27; cdr3_nt: TGTGCCAGCAGTTGGACAGGGACCGGGGCCAACGTCCTGACTTTC; cdr3_aa: CASSWTGTGANVLTF
d_call: NA; j_call: TRBJ2-1; clone_size: few; v_call: TRBV19; cdr3_nt: TGTGCCAGTAGTATAGATAGGGGCGGGGCCCCCTACAATGAGCAGTTCTTC; cdr3_aa: CASSIDRGGAPYNEQFF
d_call: TRBD2; j_call: TRBJ2-7; clone_size: NA; v_call: TRBV12-3/TRBV12-4; cdr3_nt: TGTGCCAGCAGTACGGGACTAGAGGGGGTATACGAGCAGTACTTC; cdr3_aa: CASSTGLEGVYEQYF
d_call: NA; j_call: TRBJ2-5; clone_size: once; v_call: TRBV5-5; cdr3_nt: TGTGCCAGCAGTTTTGGGACTTCCGGAGTCGAGACCCAGTACTTC; cdr3_aa: CASSFGTSGVETQYF
d_call: NA; j_call: TRBJ1-4; clone_size: NA; v_call: TRBV30; cdr3_nt: TGTGCCTGGGGGCCGGGGTTGGCTAATGAAAAACTGTTTTTT; cdr3_aa: CAWGPGLANEKLFF
d_call: NA; j_call: TRBJ2-4; clone_size: few; v_call: TRBV29-1; cdr3_nt: TGCAGCGTTGAATACGGGATCAGGGACATTCAGTACTTC; cdr3_aa: CSVEYGIRDIQYF
d_call: TRBD1; j_call: TRBJ1-5; clone_size: NA; v_call: TRBV6-5; cdr3_nt: TGTGCCAGCAGTTTTCAGGGGGCCGGGGGTCAGCCCCAGCATTTT; cdr3_aa: CASSFQGAGGQPQHF
d_call: NA; j_call: TRBJ2-5; clone_size: NA; v_call: TRBV6-4; cdr3_nt: TGTGCCAGCAGTGACTTAAGAGAAGAGACCCAGTACTTC; cdr3_aa: CASSDLREETQYF
d_call: TRBD1; j_call: TRBJ1-5; clone_size: few; v_call: TRBV27; cdr3_nt: TGTGCCAGCAGTTTAGAGGGACAGGGAATGAGGCATTTT; cdr3_aa: CASSLEGQGMRHF
d_call: TRBD2; j_call: TRBJ2-5; clone_size: NA; v_call: TRBV30; cdr3_nt: TGTGGCTTCGACTATAGCGGGAGGAGCCAGACCCAGTACTTC; cdr3_aa: CGFDYSGRSQTQYF
d_call: TRBD2; j_call: TRBJ2-7; clone_size: NA; v_call: TRBV12-3/TRBV12-4; cdr3_nt: TGTGCCAGCAGTGATACCGGGACTACCTACGAGCAGTACTTC; cdr3_aa: CASSDTGTTYEQYF
d_call: TRBD1; j_call: TRBJ2-7; clone_size: few; v_call: TRBV6-1; cdr3_nt: TGTGCCAGCAGTTCCCCCTACAGGGGAGCGGAGCAGTACTTC; cdr3_aa: CASSSPYRGAEQYF
d_call: NA; j_call: TRBJ1-1; clone_size: NA; v_call: TRBV29-1; cdr3_nt: TGCAGCGTTGTATGTCAGAACACTGAAGCTTTCTTT; cdr3_aa: CSVVCQNTEAFF
d_call: TRBD2; j_call: TRBJ2-1; clone_size: NA; v_call: TRBV27; cdr3_nt: TGTGCCAGCAACCATCTAGCGGACTCCTACAATGAGCAGTTCTTC; cdr3_aa: CASNHLADSYNEQFF
d_call: NA; j_call: TRBJ1-2; clone_size: NA; v_call: TRBV6-1; cdr3_nt: TGTGCCAGCAGTACCACATTGCAGGGGATTCTTGGCTACACCTTC; cdr3_aa: CASSTTLQGILGYTF
d_call: TRBD2; j_call: TRBJ2-1; clone_size: NA; v_call: TRBV20-1; cdr3_nt: TGCAGTGCTAGAGATCCTAGCGGGAGATGGGCTTACAATGAGCAGTTCTTC; cdr3_aa: CSARDPSGRWAYNEQFF
d_call: NA; j_call: TRBJ1-1; clone_size: few; v_call: TRBV15; cdr3_nt: TGTGCCACCAGCAGAGGCTTTACTCCAGGGGCGAGGAACACTGAAGCTTTCTTT; cdr3_aa: CATSRGFTPGARNTEAFF
d_call: NA; j_call: TRBJ2-7; clone_size: NA; v_call: TRBV27; cdr3_nt: TGTGCCAGCAGTTTAGCCGGGCCCGTTTTATACGAGCAGTACTTC; cdr3_aa: CASSLAGPVLYEQYF
d_call: TRBD1; j_call: TRBJ2-7; clone_size: NA; v_call: TRBV5-6; cdr3_nt: TGTGCCAGCAGCCTGGACAGGGGATACGAGCAGTACTTC; cdr3_aa: CASSLDRGYEQYF
d_call: NA; j_call: TRBJ1-6; clone_size: NA; v_call: TRBV6-4; cdr3_nt: TGTGCCAGCAGTTCCAGGGGTACCAATTCACCCCTCCACTTT; cdr3_aa: CASSSRGTNSPLHF
d_call: NA; j_call: TRBJ2-6; clone_size: large; v_call: TRBV27; cdr3_nt: TGTGCCAGCAGTCTTGGACGGACAGAGGTCAACGTCCTGACTTTC; cdr3_aa: CASSLGRTEVNVLTF
d_call: NA; j_call: TRBJ2-5; clone_size: few; v_call: TRBV15; cdr3_nt: TGTGCCACCAGCAGAGACAGGGGAGAGACCCAGTACTTC; cdr3_aa: CATSRDRGETQYF
d_call: NA; j_call: TRBJ1-2; clone_size: once; v_call: TRBV6-1; cdr3_nt: TGTGCCAGCAGTGGTTTGACCCAGTCTAACTATGGCTACACCTTC; cdr3_aa: CASSGLTQSNYGYTF
d_call: NA; j_call: TRBJ2-1; clone_size: few; v_call: TRBV6-1; cdr3_nt: TGTGCCAGCAGTTACGGGGACATAGTTCGTGAGCAGTTCTTC; cdr3_aa: CASSYGDIVREQFF
d_call: NA; j_call: TRBJ2-7; clone_size: NA; v_call: TRBV5-6; cdr3_nt: TGTGCCAGCAGCTCCCCGCATCGGGGGGCGGCCTACGAGCAGTACTTC; cdr3_aa: CASSSPHRGAAYEQYF
d_call: NA; j_call: TRBJ1-1; clone_size: NA; v_call: TRBV11-1; cdr3_nt: TGTGCCAGCAGCTTAGACAGGAACACTGAAGCTTTCTTT; cdr3_aa: CASSLDRNTEAFF
d_call: TRBD1; j_call: TRBJ2-1; clone_size: NA; v_call: TRBV30; cdr3_nt: TGTGCCTTTGGGACAGGATCGAACAATGAGCAGTTCTTC; cdr3_aa: CAFGTGSNNEQFF
d_call: TRBD1; j_call: TRBJ2-1; clone_size: NA; v_call: TRBV6-5; cdr3_nt: TGTGCCAGCAGCCAGGGACAGTATGTGCAGTTCTTC; cdr3_aa: CASSQGQYVQFF
d_call: NA; j_call: TRBJ2-2; clone_size: NA; v_call: TRBV6-1; cdr3_nt: TGTGCCAGCAGCCGGGATGGGCAGAACACCGGGGAGCTGTTTTTT; cdr3_aa: CASSRDGQNTGELFF
d_call: NA; j_call: TRBJ2-1; clone_size: few; v_call: TRBV30; cdr3_nt: TGTGCCTGGAGTGTAAAGGAAAATGAGCAGTTCTTC; cdr3_aa: CAWSVKENEQFF
d_call: TRBD2; j_call: TRBJ2-3; clone_size: few; v_call: TRBV30; cdr3_nt: TGTGCCTGGAGTGACGGACTAGCGGGAGTCGTAGATACGCAGTATTTT; cdr3_aa: CAWSDGLAGVVDTQYF
d_call: TRBD2; j_call: TRBJ2-5; clone_size: NA; v_call: TRBV12-3/TRBV12-4; cdr3_nt: TGTGCCAGCAGTTACTCGACTAGCGGGGGGCGGGAGACCCAGTACTTC; cdr3_aa: CASSYSTSGGRETQYF
d_call: TRBD1; j_call: TRBJ1-5; clone_size: NA; v_call: TRBV7-2; cdr3_nt: TGTGCCAGCAGCTTATACGGACAGGGAAATCAGCCCCAGCATTTT; cdr3_aa: CASSLYGQGNQPQHF